This T cell receptor beta chain emerged from a study of radiation and T cells in renal cell carcinoma. The table came from immunoSEQ multiplex PCR; TCRdb's copy has only in-frame clones and leaves some out. The sample records about 140,000 clones, approximately 86% being singletons. Sample time point: blood 4 weeks post-SBRT, at nephrectomy. The sample's treatment: 15 Gy SBRT to primary tumor, nephrectomy 4 weeks later. Germline CDR1 SSHAT, CDR2 FNYEAQ (reference sequence). There are 13 residues in the CDR3. V lost 5 bases to trimming and J lost 5 bases, with 10 bases between them. The chain employs TRBV7-7 and TRBJ2-1; possible D gene TRBD2, 6 bases. Here the sequenced sample was blood, taken from a patient whose treatment included radiotherapy and nephrectomy. The TCR sequence derives from a woman in her 50s with renal cell carcinoma. The CDR3 spells CASSPGTDNEQFF. DNA of the CDR3: TGTGCCAGCAGCCCTGGGACTGACAATGAGCAGTTCTTC.